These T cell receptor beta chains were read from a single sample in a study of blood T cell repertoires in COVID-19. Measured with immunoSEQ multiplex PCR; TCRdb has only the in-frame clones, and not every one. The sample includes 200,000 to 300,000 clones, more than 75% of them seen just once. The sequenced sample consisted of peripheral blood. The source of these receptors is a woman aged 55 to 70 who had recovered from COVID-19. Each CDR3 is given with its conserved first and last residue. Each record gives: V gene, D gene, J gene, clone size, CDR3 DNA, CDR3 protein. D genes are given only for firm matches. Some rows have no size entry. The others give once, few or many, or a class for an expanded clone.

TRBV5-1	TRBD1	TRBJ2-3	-	TGCGCCAGCAGCTCTCAGACAGGGGAAGGGGGTACGCAGTATTTT	CASSSQTGEGGTQYF
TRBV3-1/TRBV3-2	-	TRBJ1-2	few	TGTGCCAGCAGCCTGAACGGAGCAGGGGTCGGCTACACCTTC	CASSLNGAGVGYTF
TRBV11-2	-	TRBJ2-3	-	TGTGCCAGCAGCTTTAAAAGAGGCAGTAGCACAGATACGCAGTATTTT	CASSFKRGSSTDTQYF
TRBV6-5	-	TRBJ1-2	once	TGTGCCAGCAGGTTTACAGGGGGCTACACCTTC	CASRFTGGYTF
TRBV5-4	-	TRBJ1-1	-	TGTGCCAGCAGCCTCGGTGGACGGGGGTACACTGAAGCTTTCTTT	CASSLGGRGYTEAFF
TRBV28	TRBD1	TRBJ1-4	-	TGTGCCAGCAGTACCGGGACAGGCTTGGAACTGTTTTTT	CASSTGTGLELFF
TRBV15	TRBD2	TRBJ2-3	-	TGTGCCACCAGACCTTCGGGGGGGAACACAGATACGCAGTATTTT	CATRPSGGNTDTQYF
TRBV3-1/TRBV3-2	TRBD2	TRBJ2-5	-	TGTGCCAGCAGCACGCCGGGGGGGGTTTGGGAGACCCAGTACTTC	CASSTPGGVWETQYF
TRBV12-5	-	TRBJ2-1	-	TGTGCTAGTGCCCCTGCGGTGAATGAGCAGTTCTTC	CASAPAVNEQFF
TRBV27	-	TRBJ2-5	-	TGTGCCAGCAACTCCCCACTCGAGGAGACCCAGTACTTC	CASNSPLEETQYF
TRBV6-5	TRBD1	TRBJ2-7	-	TGTGCCAGCACTCGACAGGGTTTGGGCGAGCAGTACTTC	CASTRQGLGEQYF
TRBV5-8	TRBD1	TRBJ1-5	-	TGTGCCAGCAGCCCGGCTACTCGACAGGGGGTCAATCAGCCCCAGCATTTT	CASSPATRQGVNQPQHF
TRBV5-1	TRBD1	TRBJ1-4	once	TGCGCCAGCAGCTTGGACGGGACAGTCGGTGAAAAACTGTTTTTT	CASSLDGTVGEKLFF
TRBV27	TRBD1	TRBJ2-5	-	TGTGCCAGCACCACCGGGACAGGGGGGGAGACCCAGTACTTC	CASTTGTGGETQYF
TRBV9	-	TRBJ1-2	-	TGTGCCAGCAGCCCAAACCCGGAGCACTATGGCTACACCTTC	CASSPNPEHYGYTF
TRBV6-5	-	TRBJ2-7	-	TGTGCCAGCAGCCGCGGGGTTGAGGAGCAGTACTTC	CASSRGVEEQYF
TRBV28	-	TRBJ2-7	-	TGTGCCAGCAGTATCGGGGGAGTCTCCCCCTACGAGCAGTACTTC	CASSIGGVSPYEQYF
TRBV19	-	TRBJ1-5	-	TGTGCCAGTAGCGCGGGGCGGCTTGGCAATCAGCCCCAGCATTTT	CASSAGRLGNQPQHF
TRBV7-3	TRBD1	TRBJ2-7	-	TGTGCCAGCAGCTTACTGGACAGGGGTTCGTCCGAGCAGTACTTC	CASSLLDRGSSEQYF
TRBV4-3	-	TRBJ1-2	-	TGCGCCAGCAGCCAAGACGGCAGGGACTATGGCTACACCTTC	CASSQDGRDYGYTF
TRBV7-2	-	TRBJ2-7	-	TGTGCCAGCAGCCATCTTCCAGGGGCCGGCCCCTACGAGCAGTACTTC	CASSHLPGAGPYEQYF
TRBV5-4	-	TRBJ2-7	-	TGTGCCAGCAGCTTGGCTGGGACACGCGAGCAGTACTTC	CASSLAGTREQYF
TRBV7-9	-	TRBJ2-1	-	TGTGCCAGCAGCCCCGACAGGTGGAATGAGCAGTTCTTC	CASSPDRWNEQFF
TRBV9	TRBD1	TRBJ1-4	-	TGTGCCAGCAGCGCCCAGGGACAGGGGCTTGAAAAACTGTTTTTT	CASSAQGQGLEKLFF
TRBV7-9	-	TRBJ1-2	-	TGTGCCAGCAGCCTGGGGGGGCCTTTTTCTGGCTACACCTTC	CASSLGGPFSGYTF
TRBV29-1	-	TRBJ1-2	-	TGCAGCGTCAACCACGGGTTTAACTATGGCTACACCTTC	CSVNHGFNYGYTF
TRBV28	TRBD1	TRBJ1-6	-	TGTGCCAGCAGTTTACCTGCCGGGACAGCGTTTGGGAGTTCACCCCTCCACTTT	CASSLPAGTAFGSSPLHF
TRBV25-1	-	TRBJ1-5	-	TGTGCCAGCAGTGAAAATCAGGGGCCTCAGCCCCAGCATTTT	CASSENQGPQPQHF
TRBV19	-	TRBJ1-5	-	TGTGCCAGTAGTATAGACCCCCTACAGGGAGTGAGCAATCAGCCCCAGCATTTT	CASSIDPLQGVSNQPQHF
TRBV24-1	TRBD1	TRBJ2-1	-	TGTGCCACCAGCACCACCGGGACAGGGGGCAATGAGCAGTTCTTC	CATSTTGTGGNEQFF
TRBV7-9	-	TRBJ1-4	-	TGTGCCAGCAGCTTACTAGGGGGAAGTGAAAAACTGTTTTTT	CASSLLGGSEKLFF
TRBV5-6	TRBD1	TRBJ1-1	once	TGTGCCAGCAGCTGGGACAGGGGGAACACTGAAGCTTTCTTT	CASSWDRGNTEAFF
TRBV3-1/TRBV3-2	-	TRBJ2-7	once	TGTGCCAGCAGCCAAGTGCGCACTAGCTACGAGCAGTACTTC	CASSQVRTSYEQYF
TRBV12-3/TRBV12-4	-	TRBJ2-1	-	TGTGCCAGCAGCCCGAAGCGCGAGCAGTTCTTC	CASSPKREQFF
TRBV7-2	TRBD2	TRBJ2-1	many	TGTGCCAGCAGCTCCAGCGGGGGTTTCTACAATGAGCAGTTCTTC	CASSSSGGFYNEQFF
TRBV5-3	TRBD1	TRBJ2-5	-	TGTGCCAGAAGGACCAACAGGGGGCCCCCACAAGAGACCCAGTACTTC	CARRTNRGPPQETQYF
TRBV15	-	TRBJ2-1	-	TGTGCCACCAGCAGAGTAACAGGGACCCACAATGAGCAGTTCTTC	CATSRVTGTHNEQFF
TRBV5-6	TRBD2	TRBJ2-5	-	TGTGCCAGCAGCTTGCTACTAGCGGGGGGGATGGGAGAGACCCAGTACTTC	CASSLLLAGGMGETQYF
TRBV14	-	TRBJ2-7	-	TGTGCCAGCAGCCAAGAAGCAGGCGGGGCAGTGTACGAGCAGTACTTC	CASSQEAGGAVYEQYF
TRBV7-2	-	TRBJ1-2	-	TGTGCCAGCAGCTCGACCGGGACTTTCGGCAATGGCTACACCTTC	CASSSTGTFGNGYTF
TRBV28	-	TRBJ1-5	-	TGTGCCAGCAGTTTCCCTTTCACGGTAAATCAGCCCCAGCATTTT	CASSFPFTVNQPQHF
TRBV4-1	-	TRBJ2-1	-	TGCGCCAGCAGCCAAGATCCGGGGACATCCTACAATGAGCAGTTCTTC	CASSQDPGTSYNEQFF
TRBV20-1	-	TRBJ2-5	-	TGCAGTGCTAGTAGCGGAATAGTCCAAGAGTTCCAGTACTTC	CSASSGIVQEFQYF
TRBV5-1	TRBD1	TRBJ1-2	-	TGCGCCAGCAGCGGGTCGGGACAGGGGAACTATGGCTACACCTTC	CASSGSGQGNYGYTF
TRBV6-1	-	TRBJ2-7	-	TGTGCCAGCAGTGACAGGGGTAAGGCATTCTACGAGCAGTACTTC	CASSDRGKAFYEQYF
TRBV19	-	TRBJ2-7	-	TGTGCCAGTAGTATCACACAGGGTTACGAGCAGTACTTC	CASSITQGYEQYF
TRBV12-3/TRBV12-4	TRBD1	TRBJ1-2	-	TGTGCCATCTCGACAGGGGCCAACTATGGCTACACCTTC	CAISTGANYGYTF
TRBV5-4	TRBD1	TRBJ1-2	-	TGTGCCAGCAGCAGCAATACAGGGGTGGTTGGCTACACCTTC	CASSSNTGVVGYTF
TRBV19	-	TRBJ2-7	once	TGTGCCAGTAGTGAGGACAACCCCTACGAGCAGTACTTC	CASSEDNPYEQYF
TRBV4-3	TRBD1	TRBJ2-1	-	TGCGCCAGCAGCCATGTGGGGGGACAGGGTGGCAATGAGCAGTTCTTC	CASSHVGGQGGNEQFF
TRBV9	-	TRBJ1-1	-	TGTGCCAGCAGCGCCGTTCTTGGGGGCAGCATGAACACTGAAGCTTTCTTT	CASSAVLGGSMNTEAFF
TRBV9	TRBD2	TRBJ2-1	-	TGTGCCAGCAGCCCCACCGGGACTAGCGGGGGAAAATACAATGAGCAGTTCTTC	CASSPTGTSGGKYNEQFF
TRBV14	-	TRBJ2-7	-	TGTGCCAGCAGCCAAGATTTCAGGCGGGTAGGCGGGTTTTACGAGCAGTACTTC	CASSQDFRRVGGFYEQYF
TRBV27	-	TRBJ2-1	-	TGTGCCAGCAGGCAGAGTCAGGCGTCCTACAATGAGCAGTTCTTC	CASRQSQASYNEQFF
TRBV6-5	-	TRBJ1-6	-	TGTGCCAGCAGGGCCCCGGGGGAGAATTCACCCCTCCACTTT	CASRAPGENSPLHF